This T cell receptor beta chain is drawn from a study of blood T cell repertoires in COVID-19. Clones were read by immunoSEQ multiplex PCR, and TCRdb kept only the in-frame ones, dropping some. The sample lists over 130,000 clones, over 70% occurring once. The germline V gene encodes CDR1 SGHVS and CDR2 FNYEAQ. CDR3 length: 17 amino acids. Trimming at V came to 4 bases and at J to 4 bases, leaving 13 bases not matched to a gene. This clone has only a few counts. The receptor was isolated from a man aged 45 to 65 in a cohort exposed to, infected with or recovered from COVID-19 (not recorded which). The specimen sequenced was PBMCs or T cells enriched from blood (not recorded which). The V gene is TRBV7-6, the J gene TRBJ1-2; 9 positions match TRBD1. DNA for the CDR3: TGTGCCAGCAGCTCCCGACAGGGGGGCATTGCGGGCTATGGCTACACCTTC. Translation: CASSSRQGGIAGYGYTF.